Described below is a single T cell receptor beta chain sequence and its context. The data were obtained in a study of T cells in Graves' hyperthyroidism and ophthalmopathy. From RNA transcripts, TCR beta CDR3 regions were amplified. HTBI primers were employed in a first-round RT-PCR of the TCR CDR3. TCRdb recomputed calls from the multiplex PCR reads with MiXCR, one row per CDR3 protein. The sample has approximately 420,000 distinct CDR3 sequences; 15% are singletons. Germline-derived CDR1 and CDR2 are MNHEY and SVGEGT. CDR3 length: 13 residues. The rearrangement joins TRBV6-2 or TRBV6-3 to TRBJ2-1; weak D call: TRBD2 (6 bases). The closer fit of TRBJ2-7 to the DNA end suggests the J call may be wrong. This sequence originates from a woman aged 25-40 years with Graves' hyperthyroidism. The sequenced sample consisted of blood. The chain's CDR3 is CASMRDSYNEQYF. In DNA, the CDR3 is TGTGCCAGCATGAGGGACTCCTACAATGAGCAGTACTTC.